This T cell receptor (delta chain) was found in a study of gamma-delta T cells after stem cell transplantation. Trimming removed 0 bases at V and 5 bases at J, with 12 bases between. The CDR3 extends over 14 amino acids. In germline, CDR1 is GEAIGNYY, CDR2 EKD. TCRdb re-processed the RT-PCR reads via CATT. The data contain about 2,000 delta-chain clones, over 5% of them seen just once; the ten biggest clones take up about a quarter. The source is a human donor. It is not recorded whose cells these are; they may come from a transplant donor. The chain links TRDV2 to TRDJ1; D is uncertain. The sample comprised gamma-delta T cells. In DNA form, the CDR3 reads TGTGCCTGTGACACCGTGGGAACGGTGGATAAACTCATCTTT. Translated: CACDTVGTVDKLIF.